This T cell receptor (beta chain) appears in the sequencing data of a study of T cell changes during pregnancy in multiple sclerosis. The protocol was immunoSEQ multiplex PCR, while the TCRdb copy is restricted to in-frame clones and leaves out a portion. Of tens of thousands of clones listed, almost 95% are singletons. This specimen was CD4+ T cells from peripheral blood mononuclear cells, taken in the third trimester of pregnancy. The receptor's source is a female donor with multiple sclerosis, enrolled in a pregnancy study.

CDR3 loop: CASSLADTGELFF. The DNA for the CDR3 is TGTGCCAGCAGCTTGGCGGACACCGGGGAGCTGTTTTTT. The V call is TRBV5-4, the J call TRBJ2-2; no reliable D call. Trimming shortened V by 0 bases and J by 3 bases, and 3 bases separated the two germline ends. The CDR3 consists of 13 residues. Germline CDR1 SGHNT, CDR2 YYREEE (reference sequence).